Detailed here is one T cell receptor (beta chain). What it binds is not known. The junction and the germline gene differ at one end; a read error may be behind it. Germline loops: CDR1 MNHEY, CDR2 SMNVEV (reference sequence). CDR3 size: 19 residues. TCR beta CDR3 sequences were amplified from RNA transcripts. HTBI primers were used for first-round RT-PCR of the TCR CDR3. TCRdb itself ran the multiplex PCR reads through MiXCR, one entry per CDR3 protein. The sample holds fewer than 500,000 distinct CDR3 sequences; roughly 15% are singletons and the top ten take 20%. This record comes from a study of T cells in Graves' hyperthyroidism and ophthalmopathy. Study conclusions and caveats: Most clonotypes that expanded in the thyroid above 0.001 also showed up in blood.

The sequencing sample was made of blood. The chain is built from TRBV27 and TRBJ2-3, with D tentatively TRBD2 (6 bases). The TCR sequence derives from a woman aged 30 to 39 with Graves' ophthalmopathy. DNA for the CDR3: TGTGCCAGCAGTTTAAAACCGGGGGTTTTACTCACTTTCACAGATACGCGGTATTTT. Translating gives CASSLKPGVLLTFTDTRYF.